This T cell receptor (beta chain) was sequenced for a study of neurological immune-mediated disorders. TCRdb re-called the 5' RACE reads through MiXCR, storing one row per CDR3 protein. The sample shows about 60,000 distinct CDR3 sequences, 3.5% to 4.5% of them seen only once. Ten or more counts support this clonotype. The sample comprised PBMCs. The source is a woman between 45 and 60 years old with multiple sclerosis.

The CDR3 sequence is CSASYWGGRNDEQYF. In nucleotides, the CDR3 is TGCAGTGCTAGTTACTGGGGCGGGAGGAACGACGAGCAGTACTTC. The chain employs TRBV20-1 and TRBJ2-7, with 8 bases that match TRBD2. This CDR3 has 15 amino acids. CDR1 and CDR2 (germline): DFQATT, SNEGSKA (reference sequence). V was pared by 3 bases and J by 5 bases, with 12 bases of the junction left unmatched.